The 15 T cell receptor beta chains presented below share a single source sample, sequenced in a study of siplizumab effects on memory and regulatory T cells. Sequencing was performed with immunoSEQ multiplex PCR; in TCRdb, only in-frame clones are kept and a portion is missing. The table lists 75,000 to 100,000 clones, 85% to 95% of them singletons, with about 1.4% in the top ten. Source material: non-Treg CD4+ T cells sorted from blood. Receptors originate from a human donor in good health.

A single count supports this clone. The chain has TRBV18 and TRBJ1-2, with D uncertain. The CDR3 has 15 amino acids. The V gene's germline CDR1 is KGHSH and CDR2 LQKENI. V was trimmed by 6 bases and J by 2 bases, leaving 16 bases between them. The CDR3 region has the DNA TGTGCCAGCTCGCCCCGGACGAACGTCAACTATGGCTACACCTTC. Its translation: CASSPRTNVNYGYTF.

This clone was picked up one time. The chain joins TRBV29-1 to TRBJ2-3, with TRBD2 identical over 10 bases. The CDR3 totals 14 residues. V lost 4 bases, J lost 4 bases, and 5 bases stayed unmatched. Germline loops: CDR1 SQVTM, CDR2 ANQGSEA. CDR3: CSVGASGRPDTQYF. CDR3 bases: TGCAGCGTTGGGGCTAGCGGGAGACCAGATACGCAGTATTTT.

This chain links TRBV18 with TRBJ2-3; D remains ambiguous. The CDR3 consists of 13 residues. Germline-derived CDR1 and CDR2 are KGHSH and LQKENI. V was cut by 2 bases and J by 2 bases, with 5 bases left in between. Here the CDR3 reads CASSPRITDTQYF. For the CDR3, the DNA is TGTGCCAGCTCACCAAGGATCACAGATACGCAGTATTTT.

The CDR3 bases are TGTGCCAGCAGTTTCGGGGAGACCTATGGCTACACCTTC. It specifies CASSFGETYGYTF. The chain combines TRBV28 with TRBJ1-2, with D unresolved. CDR3 length equals 13 residues. The germline V and J ends were trimmed by 3 bases and 4 bases, with 9 bases remaining between them. In germline, CDR1 is MDHEN, CDR2 SYDVKM.

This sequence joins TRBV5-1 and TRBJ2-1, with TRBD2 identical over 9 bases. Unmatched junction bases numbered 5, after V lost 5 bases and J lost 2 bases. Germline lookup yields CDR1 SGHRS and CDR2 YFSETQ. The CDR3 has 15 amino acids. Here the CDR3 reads CASRPGLAPYNEQFF. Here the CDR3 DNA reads TGCGCCAGCAGACCGGGACTAGCCCCCTACAATGAGCAGTTCTTC.

In DNA form, the CDR3 reads TGTGCCTGGAGTGTACTCCCCCCCGTCAATGAGCAGTTCTTC. It translates to CAWSVLPPVNEQFF. The gene calls are TRBV30 and TRBJ2-1; D remains unclear. V gave up 0 bases and J gave up 6 bases, with 12 bases separating them. From germline, CDR1 is GTSNPN and CDR2 SVGIG (reference sequence). The CDR3 is made up of 14 amino acids.

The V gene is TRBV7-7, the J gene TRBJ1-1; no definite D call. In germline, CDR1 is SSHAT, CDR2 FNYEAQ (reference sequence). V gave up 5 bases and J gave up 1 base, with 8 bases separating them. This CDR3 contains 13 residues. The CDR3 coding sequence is TGTGCCAGCAGCCTTACAGAGAACACTGAAGCTTTCTTT. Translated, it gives CASSLTENTEAFF. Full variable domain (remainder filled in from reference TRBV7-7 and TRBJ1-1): GAGVSQSPRYKVTKRGQDVTLRCDPISSHATLYWYQQALGQGPEFLTYFNYEAQPDKSGLPSDRFSAERPEGSISTLTIQRTEQRDSAMYRCASSLTENTEAFFGQGTRLTVV.

In DNA, the CDR3 is TGCACCAGCAGCCAAGTGGTGATATCGACAAAAAACATTCAGTACTTC. It translates to CTSSQVVISTKNIQYF. The chain carries TRBV1 and TRBJ2-4; the table gives TRBD1 as D, unverified against the DNA. TRBV1 counts as a pseudogene. This CDR3 region has 16 residues.

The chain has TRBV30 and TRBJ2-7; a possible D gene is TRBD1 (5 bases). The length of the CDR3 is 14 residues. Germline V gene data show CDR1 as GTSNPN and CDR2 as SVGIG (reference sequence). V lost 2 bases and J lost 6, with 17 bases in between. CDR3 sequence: CAWSHQGASGEQYF. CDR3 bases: TGTGCCTGGAGTCATCAAGGGGCATCGGGCGAGCAGTACTTC. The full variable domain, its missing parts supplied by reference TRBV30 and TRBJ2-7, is SQTIHQWPATLVQPVGSPLSLECTVEGTSNPNLYWYRQAAGRGLQLLFYSVGIGQISSEVPQNLSASRPQDRQFILSSKKLLLSDSGFYLCAWSHQGASGEQYFGPGTRLTVT.

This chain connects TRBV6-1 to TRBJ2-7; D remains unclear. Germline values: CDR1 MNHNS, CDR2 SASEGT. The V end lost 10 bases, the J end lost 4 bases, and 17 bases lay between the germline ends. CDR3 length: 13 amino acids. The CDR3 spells CATSPRFDYEQYF. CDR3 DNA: TGTGCCACCTCACCCAGGTTTGATTACGAGCAGTACTTC.

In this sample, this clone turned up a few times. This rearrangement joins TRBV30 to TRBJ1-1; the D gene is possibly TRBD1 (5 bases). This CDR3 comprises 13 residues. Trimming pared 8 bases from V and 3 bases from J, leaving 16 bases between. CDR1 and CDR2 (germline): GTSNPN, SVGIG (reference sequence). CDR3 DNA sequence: TGTGCCCGGTTAGGGGCGGGGGACACTGAAGCTTTCTTT. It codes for CARLGAGDTEAFF.

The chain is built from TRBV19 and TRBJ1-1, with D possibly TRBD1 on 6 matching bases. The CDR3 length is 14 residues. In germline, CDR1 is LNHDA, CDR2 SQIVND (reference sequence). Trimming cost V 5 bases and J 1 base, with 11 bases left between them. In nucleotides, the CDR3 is TGTGCCAGTAGTGTCCTGACAGGGAACACTGAAGCTTTCTTT. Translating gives CASSVLTGNTEAFF.

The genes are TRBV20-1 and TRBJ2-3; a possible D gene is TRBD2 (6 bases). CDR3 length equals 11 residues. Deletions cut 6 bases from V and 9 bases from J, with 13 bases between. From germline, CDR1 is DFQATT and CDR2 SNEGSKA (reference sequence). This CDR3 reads CSALPRGTQYF. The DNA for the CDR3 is TGCAGTGCATTACCCCGGGGGACGCAGTATTTT.

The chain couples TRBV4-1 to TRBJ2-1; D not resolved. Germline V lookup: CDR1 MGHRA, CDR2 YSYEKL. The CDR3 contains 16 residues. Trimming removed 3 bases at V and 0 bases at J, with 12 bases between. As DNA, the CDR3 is TGCGCCAGCAGCCACCGTCGAGAGAGCTCCTACAATGAGCAGTTCTTC. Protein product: CASSHRRESSYNEQFF.

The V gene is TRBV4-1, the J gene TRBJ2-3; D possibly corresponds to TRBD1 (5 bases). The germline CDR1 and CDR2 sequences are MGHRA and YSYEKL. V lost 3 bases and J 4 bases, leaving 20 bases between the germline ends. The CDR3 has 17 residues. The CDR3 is CASSHTSQQAPPDTQYF. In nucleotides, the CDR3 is TGCGCCAGCAGCCACACTTCCCAACAGGCACCACCAGATACGCAGTATTTT.